These T cell receptor beta chains were read from a single sample in a study of blood T cell repertoires in COVID-19. The table came from immunoSEQ multiplex PCR; TCRdb's copy has only in-frame clones and leaves some out. The sample includes approximately 15,000 clones, more than 65% seen only once; the top ten take about a quarter. What was sequenced was peripheral blood. These receptors originate from a woman in her seventies with active COVID-19. CDR3s include the opening cysteine and the closing phenylalanine or tryptophan. Each record gives: V gene, clone size, J gene, D gene, CDR3 DNA, CDR3 protein. The D gene is left open where the match is weak. Not all rows give a size; the values are once, few, many and, for expanded clones, a class.

TRBV24-1	.	TRBJ2-3	.	TGTGCCACCAGTGATCCAACGAGGGCTACGCAGTATTTT	CATSDPTRATQYF
TRBV2	once	TRBJ1-1	TRBD1	TGTGCCAGCAACGGACAGGGGGCATCGGGCACTGAAGCTTTCTTT	CASNGQGASGTEAFF
TRBV6-1	.	TRBJ2-3	.	TGTGCCAGCAGTGACCAATCAGGGGCAGATACGCAGTATTTT	CASSDQSGADTQYF
TRBV9	once	TRBJ2-2	TRBD1	TGTGCCAGCAGCATGGGACAGGGGGCAGGCGGGGAGCTGTTTTTT	CASSMGQGAGGELFF
TRBV7-2	.	TRBJ1-1	TRBD1	TGTGCCAGCAGCTTAGTAACAGGGGGCCGGGAAGCTTTCTTT	CASSLVTGGREAFF
TRBV19	.	TRBJ1-2	.	TGTGCCAGTAGTATAACCTGGACAGAGAACTATGGCTACACCTTC	CASSITWTENYGYTF
TRBV29-1	.	TRBJ2-5	.	TGCAGCGTTGTATCCGTTGAGACCCAGTACTTC	CSVVSVETQYF
TRBV6-6	.	TRBJ1-2	TRBD1	TGTGCCAGCAGAACTCAGGGGGTCATATATGGCTACACCTTC	CASRTQGVIYGYTF
TRBV7-9	.	TRBJ1-5	TRBD1	TGTGCCAGCAGCTTAGGAGGGACAGACCTCAATCAGCCCCAGCATTTT	CASSLGGTDLNQPQHF
TRBV10-2	few	TRBJ2-7	TRBD2	TGCGCCAGCGGTACGGGAGGAGTCTACGAGCAGTACTTC	CASGTGGVYEQYF
TRBV7-2	.	TRBJ2-7	TRBD1	TGTGCCAGCAGCCAGCCCGGGACAGTCTACGAGCAGTACTTC	CASSQPGTVYEQYF
TRBV4-2	.	TRBJ1-5	.	TGTGCCAGCAGCCGCATCGGAGCGTCCAGCAATCAGCCCCAGCATTTT	CASSRIGASSNQPQHF
TRBV5-6	.	TRBJ2-5	TRBD1	TGTGCCAGCAGCCCGGATACAGGGGGCGAAGAGACCCAGTACTTC	CASSPDTGGEETQYF
TRBV3-1/TRBV3-2	.	TRBJ2-1	.	TGTGCCAGCAGCCAAGCCGGGAGAGACGACAATGAGCAGTTCTTC	CASSQAGRDDNEQFF
TRBV5-6	.	TRBJ1-5	.	TGTGCCAGCAGCTTGATGGAGAGAGGAACCCCAGAGCATTTT	CASSLMERGTPEHF
TRBV27	.	TRBJ2-1	.	TGTGCCTCCCTCGGAGTCCACAATGAGCAGTTCTTC	CASLGVHNEQFF
TRBV28	.	TRBJ1-2	TRBD1	TGTGCCAGCAGTTCTAGAACGACAGGGAGTAATGGCTACACCTTC	CASSSRTTGSNGYTF
TRBV29-1	few	TRBJ2-7	.	TGCAGCGCTATTCAGGGCTCCTACGAGCAGTACTTC	CSAIQGSYEQYF
TRBV11-2	.	TRBJ2-7	TRBD2	TGTGCCAGCAGCCATCGACTAGCAGGTTACGAGCAGTACTTC	CASSHRLAGYEQYF
TRBV16	.	TRBJ1-3	.	TGTGCCAGCAGCCCCGGGACTTTTGGAAACACCATATATTTT	CASSPGTFGNTIYF
TRBV7-8	once	TRBJ2-7	TRBD2	TGTGCCAGCAGCTCCGGACTAGCGGGAATATACGAGCAGTACTTC	CASSSGLAGIYEQYF
TRBV28	.	TRBJ2-1	TRBD2	TGTGCCAGCCGGCGGGAGCTAGCGAGTAACAATGAGCAGTTCTTC	CASRRELASNNEQFF
TRBV3-1/TRBV3-2	.	TRBJ2-7	.	TGTGCCAGCAGCCGAGGGACTTCCTACGAGCAGTACTTC	CASSRGTSYEQYF
TRBV5-1	.	TRBJ2-7	TRBD1	TGCGCCAGCAGCTTGGTACAGGGGAGTGAGCAGTACTTC	CASSLVQGSEQYF
TRBV23-1	.	TRBJ2-2	.	TGCGCCAGCAGTCCTAAGGAGACGGAGGGCACCGGGGAGCTGTTTTTT	CASSPKETEGTGELFF
TRBV20-1	once	TRBJ2-1	TRBD2	TGCAGTGCTAGTACCCCTAGGGCGGGAGTGGACAATGAGCAGTTCTTC	CSASTPRAGVDNEQFF
TRBV5-6	.	TRBJ2-7	TRBD1	TGTGCCAGCAGCCCCGGCGGGATGGGGACAGGCAGCTACGAGCAGTACTTC	CASSPGGMGTGSYEQYF
TRBV24-1	.	TRBJ2-3	TRBD2	TGTGCCACCAGTAATTGGGGACTAGCGGGGACAGATACGCAGTATTTT	CATSNWGLAGTDTQYF
TRBV28	.	TRBJ2-1	TRBD2	TGTGCCAGCAGGTCACGACTAGCGGGAGGGGGAAATGAGCAGTTCTTC	CASRSRLAGGGNEQFF
TRBV6-6	once	TRBJ2-5	.	TGTGCCAGCAGTTTCCCGGTTACCCGACAAGAGACCCAGTACTTC	CASSFPVTRQETQYF
TRBV27	.	TRBJ2-5	TRBD1	TGTGCCAGCAGTCCCAACCAGGGGGCGCGGGAGACCCAGTACTTC	CASSPNQGARETQYF
TRBV6-2/TRBV6-3	.	TRBJ1-2	TRBD1	TGTGCCAGCAGTTACCGGGACAGAAACTATGGCTACACCTTC	CASSYRDRNYGYTF
TRBV28	.	TRBJ1-1	.	TGTGCCAGCAGTTCTGGGCACACCACTGAAGCTTTCTTT	CASSSGHTTEAFF